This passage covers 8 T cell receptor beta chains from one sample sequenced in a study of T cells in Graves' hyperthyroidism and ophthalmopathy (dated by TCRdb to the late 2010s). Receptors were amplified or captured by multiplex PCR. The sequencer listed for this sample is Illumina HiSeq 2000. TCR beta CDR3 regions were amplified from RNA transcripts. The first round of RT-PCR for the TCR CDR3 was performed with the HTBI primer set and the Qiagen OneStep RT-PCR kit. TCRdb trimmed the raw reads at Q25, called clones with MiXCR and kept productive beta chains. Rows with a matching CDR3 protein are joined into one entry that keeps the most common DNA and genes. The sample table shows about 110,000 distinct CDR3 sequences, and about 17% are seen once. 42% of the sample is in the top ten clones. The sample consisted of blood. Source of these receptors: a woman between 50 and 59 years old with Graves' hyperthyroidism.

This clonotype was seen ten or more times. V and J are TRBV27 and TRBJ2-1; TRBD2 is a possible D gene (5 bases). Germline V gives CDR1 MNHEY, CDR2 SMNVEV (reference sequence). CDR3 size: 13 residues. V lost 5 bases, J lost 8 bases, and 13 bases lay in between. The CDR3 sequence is CASSPGLLYEQFF. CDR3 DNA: TGTGCCAGCAGTCCAGGACTGCTCTATGAGCAGTTCTTC.

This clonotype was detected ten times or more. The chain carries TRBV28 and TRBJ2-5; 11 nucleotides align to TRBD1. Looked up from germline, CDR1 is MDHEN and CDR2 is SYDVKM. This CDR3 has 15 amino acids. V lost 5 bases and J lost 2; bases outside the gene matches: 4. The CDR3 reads CASSGQGAGQETQYF. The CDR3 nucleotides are TGTGCCAGCAGTGGACAGGGGGCCGGTCAAGAGACCCAGTACTTC.

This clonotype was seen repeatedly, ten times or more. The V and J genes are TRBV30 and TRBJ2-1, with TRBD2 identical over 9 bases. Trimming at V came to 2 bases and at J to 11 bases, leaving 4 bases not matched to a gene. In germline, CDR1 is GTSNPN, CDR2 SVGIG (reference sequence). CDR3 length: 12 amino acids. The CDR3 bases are TGTGCCTGGAGTATGACTAGCGGACAGCAGTTCTTC. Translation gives CAWSMTSGQQFF.

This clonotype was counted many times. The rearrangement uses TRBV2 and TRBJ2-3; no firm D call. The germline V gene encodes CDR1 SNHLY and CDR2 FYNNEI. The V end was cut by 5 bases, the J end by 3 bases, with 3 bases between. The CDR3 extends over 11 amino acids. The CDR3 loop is CASSLTDTQYF. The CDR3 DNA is TGTGCCAGCAGTTTGACAGATACGCAGTATTTT.

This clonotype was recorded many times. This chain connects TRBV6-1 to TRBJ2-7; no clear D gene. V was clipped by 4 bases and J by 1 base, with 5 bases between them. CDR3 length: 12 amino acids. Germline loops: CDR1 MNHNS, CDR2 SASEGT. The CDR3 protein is CASSGLSYEQYF. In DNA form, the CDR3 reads TGTGCCAGCAGTGGGCTATCCTACGAGCAGTACTTC.

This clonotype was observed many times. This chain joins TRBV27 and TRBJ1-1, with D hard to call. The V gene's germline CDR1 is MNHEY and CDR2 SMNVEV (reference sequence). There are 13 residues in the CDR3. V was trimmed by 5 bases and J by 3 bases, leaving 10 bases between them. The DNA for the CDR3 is TGTGCCAGCAGTCCCGGACTCTACACTGAAGCTTTCTTT. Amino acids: CASSPGLYTEAFF.

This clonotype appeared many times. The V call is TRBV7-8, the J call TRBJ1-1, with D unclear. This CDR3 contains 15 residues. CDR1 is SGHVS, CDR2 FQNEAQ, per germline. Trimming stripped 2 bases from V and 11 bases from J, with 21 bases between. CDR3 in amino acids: CASSLLGRYRTGAFF. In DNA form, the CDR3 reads TGTGCCAGCAGCTTATTGGGGAGGTACCGTACCGGGGCTTTCTTT.

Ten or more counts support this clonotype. In DNA form, the CDR3 reads TGCAGGGCGGGGAGCACAGATACGCAGTATTTT. This encodes CRAGSTDTQYF. This chain connects TRBV20-1 to TRBJ2-3, with D possibly matching TRBD2 (6 bases). The CDR3 sequence is 11 residues long. The germline V gene has CDR1 DFQATT and CDR2 SNEGSKA (reference sequence).